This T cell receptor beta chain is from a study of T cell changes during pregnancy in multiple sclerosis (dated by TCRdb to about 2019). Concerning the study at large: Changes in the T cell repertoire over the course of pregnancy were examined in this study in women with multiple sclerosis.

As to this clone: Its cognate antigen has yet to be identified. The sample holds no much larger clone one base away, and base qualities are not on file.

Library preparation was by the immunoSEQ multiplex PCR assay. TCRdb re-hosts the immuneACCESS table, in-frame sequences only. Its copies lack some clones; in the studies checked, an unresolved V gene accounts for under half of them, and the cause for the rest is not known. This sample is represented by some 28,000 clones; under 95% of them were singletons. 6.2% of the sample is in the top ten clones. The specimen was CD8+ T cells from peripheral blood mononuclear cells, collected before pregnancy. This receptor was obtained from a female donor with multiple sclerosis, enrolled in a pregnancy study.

The CDR3: CSVITGDAADTQYF. At the DNA level, the sequence is TGCAGCGTCATTACAGGGGATGCGGCAGATACGCAGTATTTT. The chain was built from TRBV29-1 and TRBJ2-3; the junction holds 7 bases that match TRBD1. V ends up 6 bases short and J 4 bases short, with an unmatched junction base count of 10. From cysteine to phenylalanine, the CDR3 is 14 amino acids long. Solely the CDR3 DNA is kept, with 42 bases framed from the first base. CDR1 SQVTM and CDR2 ANQGSEA are derived from the germline V gene.